In its sample, the clone carrying this TCR beta chain was seen once. This sample was taken from a study of shared clonotypes between healthy human individuals. The germline gives CDR1 WNHNN, CDR2 SYGVQD (reference sequence). Trimming cost V 0 bases and J 6 bases, with 9 bases left between them. The CDR3 has 13 residues. This table comes from immunoSEQ multiplex PCR, and its TCRdb copy is limited to in-frame clones, with some not included. The sample carries roughly 1.4 million clones, approximately 98.5% recorded once. This clonotype originated in a man in his thirties or forties in good health. The material sequenced was naive CD4+ T cells sorted from blood. Subset: CD45RA+ positively selected. The chain employs TRBV10-1 and TRBJ2-7; a possible D gene is TRBD2 (6 bases). Here the CDR3 reads CASSESGTSEQYF. CDR3 bases: TGCGCCAGCAGTGAGTCTGGGACTTCCGAGCAGTACTTC.